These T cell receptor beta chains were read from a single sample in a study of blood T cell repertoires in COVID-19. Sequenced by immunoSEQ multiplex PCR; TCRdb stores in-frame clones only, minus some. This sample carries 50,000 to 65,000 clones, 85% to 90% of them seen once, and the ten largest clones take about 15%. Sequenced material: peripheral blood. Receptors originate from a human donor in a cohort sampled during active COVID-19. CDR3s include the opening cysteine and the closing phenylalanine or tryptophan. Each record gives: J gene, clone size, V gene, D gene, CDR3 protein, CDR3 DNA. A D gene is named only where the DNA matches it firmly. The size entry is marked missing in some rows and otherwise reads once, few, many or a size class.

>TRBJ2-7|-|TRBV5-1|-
CASSPGLLYEQYF
TGCGCCAGCAGCCCGGGACTCCTCTACGAGCAGTACTTC
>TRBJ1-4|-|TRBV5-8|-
CASSLGSAGEKLFF
TGTGCCAGCAGCTTGGGTTCGGCAGGGGAAAAACTGTTTTTT
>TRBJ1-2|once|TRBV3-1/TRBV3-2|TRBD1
CASSFPRTGGSGYTF
TGTGCCAGCAGCTTTCCCCGGACAGGTGGGAGTGGCTACACCTTC
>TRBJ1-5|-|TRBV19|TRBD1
CASEQGESNQPQHF
TGTGCCAGTGAGCAGGGGGAGAGCAATCAGCCCCAGCATTTT
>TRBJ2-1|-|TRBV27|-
CASSPGLPGNEQFF
TGTGCCAGCAGCCCGGGACTCCCAGGCAATGAGCAGTTCTTC
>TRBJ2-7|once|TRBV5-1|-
CASSFQGPYEQYF
TGCGCCAGCAGCTTCCAGGGTCCCTACGAGCAGTACTTC
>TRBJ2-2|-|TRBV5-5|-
CASSTEPHMNTGELFF
TGTGCCAGCAGCACGGAGCCACATATGAACACCGGGGAGCTGTTTTTT
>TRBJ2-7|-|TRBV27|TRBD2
CASSSSTSGRYEQYF
TGTGCCAGCAGTTCCTCGACTAGCGGGAGGTACGAGCAGTACTTC
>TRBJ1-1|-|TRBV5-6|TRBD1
CASSLGPGQGNTEAFF
TGTGCCAGCAGCTTGGGTCCGGGACAGGGGAACACTGAAGCTTTCTTT
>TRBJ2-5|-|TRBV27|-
CASSHRVAETQYF
TGTGCCAGCAGTCACAGGGTCGCTGAGACCCAGTACTTC
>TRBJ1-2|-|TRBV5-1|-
CASSPGHQSNYGYTF
TGCGCCAGCAGCCCCGGACACCAGTCTAACTATGGCTACACCTTC
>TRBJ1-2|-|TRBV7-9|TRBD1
CASSIRTGGDYGYTF
TGTGCCAGCAGCATTCGGACAGGGGGCGACTATGGCTACACCTTC
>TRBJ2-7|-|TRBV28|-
CASKLTENSFEQYF
TGTGCCAGCAAACTCACCGAAAACTCCTTCGAGCAGTACTTC
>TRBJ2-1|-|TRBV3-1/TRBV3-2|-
CASGRQDFRNEQFF
TGTGCCAGCGGGCGACAGGACTTCCGTAATGAGCAGTTCTTC
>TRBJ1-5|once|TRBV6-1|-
CASSEVAQGSAGQPQHF
TGTGCCAGCAGTGAAGTTGCTCAGGGCAGCGCAGGTCAGCCCCAGCATTTT
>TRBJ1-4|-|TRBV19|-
CASSMADEKLFF
TGTGCCAGTAGTATGGCCGATGAAAAACTGTTTTTT
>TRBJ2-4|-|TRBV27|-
CASSTRGILAKNIQYF
TGTGCCAGCAGTACGAGAGGAATCCTAGCCAAAAACATTCAGTACTTC
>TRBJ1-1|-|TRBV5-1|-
CASSYGGGNTEAFF
TGCGCCAGCAGCTATGGCGGGGGAAACACTGAAGCTTTCTTT
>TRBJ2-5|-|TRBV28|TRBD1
CASREGQVEKTQYF
TGTGCCAGCAGGGAGGGACAGGTCGAAAAGACCCAGTACTTC
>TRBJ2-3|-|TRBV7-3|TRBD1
CASRQGATSTDTQYF
TGTGCCAGCCGTCAGGGGGCTACTAGCACAGATACGCAGTATTTT
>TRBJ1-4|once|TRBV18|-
CASSQQGGATNEKLFF
TGTGCCAGCTCACAACAGGGTGGGGCGACTAATGAAAAACTGTTTTTT
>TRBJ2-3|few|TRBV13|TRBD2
CAPSLPGTRGGGTDTQYF
TGTGCCCCCAGCTTACCGGGCACTCGCGGGGGGGGCACAGATACGCAGTATTTT
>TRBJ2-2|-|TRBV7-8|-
CASSLRRPTGLLNTGELFF
TGTGCCAGCAGCTTAAGGCGCCCGACGGGACTCTTGAACACCGGGGAGCTGTTTTTT
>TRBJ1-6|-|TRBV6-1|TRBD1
CASSETQGASYNSPLHF
TGTGCCAGCAGTGAAACCCAGGGGGCTTCCTATAATTCACCCCTCCACTTT
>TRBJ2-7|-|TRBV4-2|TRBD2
CASSFLLAGGSYEQYF
TGTGCCAGCAGCTTCCTTCTAGCGGGAGGGTCCTACGAGCAGTACTTC
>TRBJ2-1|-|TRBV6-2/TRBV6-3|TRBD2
CASSDLNLGVAGHAGQFF
TGTGCCAGCAGTGACTTAAACCTCGGGGTAGCGGGCCATGCGGGGCAGTTCTTC
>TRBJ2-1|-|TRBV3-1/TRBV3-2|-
CASSQDAGSEQFF
TGTGCCAGCAGCCAAGATGCAGGGTCTGAGCAGTTCTTC
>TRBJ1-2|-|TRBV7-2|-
CASSLGRIVDGYTF
TGTGCCAGCAGCTTAGGCAGGATCGTCGATGGCTACACCTTC
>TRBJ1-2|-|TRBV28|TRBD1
CASSLPTDRGNGYTF
TGTGCCAGCAGCTTACCCACGGACAGGGGTAATGGCTACACCTTC
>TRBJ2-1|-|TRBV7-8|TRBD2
CASSFDEREDEQFF
TGTGCCAGCAGCTTTGACGAGCGGGAGGATGAGCAGTTCTTC